The table lists the clone carrying this TCR beta chain with a few counts. The antigen remains undetermined. The germline V gene encodes CDR1 SGHRS and CDR2 YFSETQ. V was clipped by 4 bases and J by 0 bases; unmatched bases: 6. This CDR3 contains 15 residues. This sample is drawn from a study of metastatic and nonmetastatic thyroid tumors. Across the study: Comparative analysis of repertoires was undertaken across blood and tumor or nodule tissue obtained from malignant and benign thyroid patients.

Patients underwent thyroid surgery, and none had received any treatment before it. In the authors' workflow: Across clinicopathological groups, CDR3 differences served as the basis for building a distant-metastasis classifier for papillary thyroid cancer. TCRdb re-called clones via MiXCR from the PCR reads. These V and J calls originate from TCRdb's pipeline instead of the authors' own analysis. The repertoire holds some 27,000 clones, with roughly 4% as singletons. Overall study findings and caveats: The study reportedly found significantly higher TCR beta diversity in malignant thyroid tumors than benign nodules, in blood and tumor.

This receptor was identified in a male donor with papillary thyroid cancer or a benign thyroid nodule (not recorded which). Some clones in this sample may be carry-over from other donors' samples. Material for sequencing was blood. The V gene is TRBV5-1, the J gene TRBJ1-2, with TRBD1 identical over 7 bases. The CDR3: CASSPTGDPNYGYTF. DNA of the CDR3: TGCGCCAGCAGCCCTACAGGGGACCCTAACTATGGCTACACCTTC.